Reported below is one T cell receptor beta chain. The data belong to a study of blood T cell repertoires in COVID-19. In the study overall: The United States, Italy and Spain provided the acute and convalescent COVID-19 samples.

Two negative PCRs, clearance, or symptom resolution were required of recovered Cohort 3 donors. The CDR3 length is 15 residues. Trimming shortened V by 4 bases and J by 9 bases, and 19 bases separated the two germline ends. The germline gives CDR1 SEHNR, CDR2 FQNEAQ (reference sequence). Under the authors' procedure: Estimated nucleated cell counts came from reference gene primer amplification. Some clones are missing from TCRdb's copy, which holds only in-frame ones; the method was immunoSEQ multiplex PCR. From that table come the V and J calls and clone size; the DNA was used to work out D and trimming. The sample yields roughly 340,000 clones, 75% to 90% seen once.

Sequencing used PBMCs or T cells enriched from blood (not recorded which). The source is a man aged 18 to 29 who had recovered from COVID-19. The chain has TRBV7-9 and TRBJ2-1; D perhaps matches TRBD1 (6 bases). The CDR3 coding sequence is TGTGCCAGCAGCTCCCACCTGGGGGCTTTAGGTGAGCAGTTCTTC. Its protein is CASSSHLGALGEQFF. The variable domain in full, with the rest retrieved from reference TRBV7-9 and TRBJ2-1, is DTGVSQNPRHKITKRGQNVTFRCDPISEHNRLYWYRQTLGQGPEFLTYFQNEAQLEKSRLLSDRFSAERPKGSFSTLEIQRTEQGDSAMYLCASSSHLGALGEQFFGPGTRLTVL.